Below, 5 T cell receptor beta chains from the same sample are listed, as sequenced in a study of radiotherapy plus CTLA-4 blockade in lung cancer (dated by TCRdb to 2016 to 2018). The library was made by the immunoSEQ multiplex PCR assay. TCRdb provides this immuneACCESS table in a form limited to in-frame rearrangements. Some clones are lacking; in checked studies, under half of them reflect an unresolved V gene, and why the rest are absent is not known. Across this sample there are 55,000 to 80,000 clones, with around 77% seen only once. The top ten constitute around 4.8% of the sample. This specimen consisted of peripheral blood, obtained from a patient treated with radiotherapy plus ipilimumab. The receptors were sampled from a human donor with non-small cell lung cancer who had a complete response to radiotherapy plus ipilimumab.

CDR3 in DNA: TGTGCCAGTAGTATCGTTACAGACAATCAGCCCCAGCATTTT. The encoded protein is CASSIVTDNQPQHF. J is TRBJ1-5 and V is TRBV19; D not resolved. V was cut by 3 bases and J by 3 bases, with 9 bases left in between. The CDR3 loop spans 14 amino acids. Germline V gene data show CDR1 as LNHDA and CDR2 as SQIVND (reference sequence).

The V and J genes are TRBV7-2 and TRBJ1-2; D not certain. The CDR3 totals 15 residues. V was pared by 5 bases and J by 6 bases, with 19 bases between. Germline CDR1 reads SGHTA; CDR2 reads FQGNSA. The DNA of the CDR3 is TGTGCCAGCAGCCCCACCTTAGTGGCACCCGATGGCTACACCTTC. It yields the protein CASSPTLVAPDGYTF.

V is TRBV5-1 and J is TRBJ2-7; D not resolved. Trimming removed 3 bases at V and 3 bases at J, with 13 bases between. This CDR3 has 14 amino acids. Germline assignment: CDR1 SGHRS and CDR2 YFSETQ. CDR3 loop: CASSSSLGGYEQYF. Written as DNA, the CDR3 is TGCGCCAGCAGCTCCTCCCTGGGCGGCTACGAGCAGTACTTC.

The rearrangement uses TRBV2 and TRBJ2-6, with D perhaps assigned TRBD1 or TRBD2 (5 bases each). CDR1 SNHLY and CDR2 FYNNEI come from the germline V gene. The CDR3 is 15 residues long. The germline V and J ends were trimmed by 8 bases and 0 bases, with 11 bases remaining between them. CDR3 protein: CASRGSLSGANVLTF. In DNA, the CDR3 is TGTGCCAGCCGGGGCTCCCTCTCTGGGGCCAACGTCCTGACTTTC.

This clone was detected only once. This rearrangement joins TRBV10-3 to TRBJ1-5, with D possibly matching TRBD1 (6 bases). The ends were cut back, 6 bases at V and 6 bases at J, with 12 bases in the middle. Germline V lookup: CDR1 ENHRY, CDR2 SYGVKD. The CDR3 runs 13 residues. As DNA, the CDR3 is TGTGCCATCAGGGGAGAGGGGGGTCAGCCCCAGCATTTT. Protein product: CAIRGEGGQPQHF.